This T cell receptor beta chain was obtained from a study of shared T cell receptors in the human thymus. A single count supports this clone. Profiled with immunoSEQ multiplex PCR; TCRdb holds only in-frame clones, not every one. The data contain hundreds of thousands of clones, more than 85% of them singletons. The CDR3 length is 16 residues. The V gene's germline CDR1 is WNHNN and CDR2 SYGVQD (reference sequence). The V and J ends lost 3 bases and 4 bases, in that order; junction bases with no gene match: 10. V and J are TRBV10-1 and TRBJ2-3; 7 bases agree with TRBD2. The specimen was thymocytes. The receptor was derived from a human donor. The CDR3 sequence: CASSDHPRGRADTQYF. In nucleotides, the CDR3 is TGCGCCAGCAGTGATCACCCCCGGGGGAGGGCAGATACGCAGTATTTT.